The clone carrying this TCR beta chain was seen repeatedly, ten times or more. Antigen specificity is unknown. Libraries used 2 million unsorted PBMCs kept frozen in RNAlater. The sample comes from a study of neurological immune-mediated disorders. Study-wide results and limits: While HTLV-1-associated myelopathy showed the greatest TCR clonal expansion, multiple sclerosis showed the least, falling below healthy controls.

A 10-nucleotide random UMI tagged transcripts in template-switch 5'RACE cDNA synthesis. Every sequencing run produced over 160 million TCR-beta sequences, and the sequences from any one run covered 15-18 subjects. From the 5' RACE reads, TCRdb called clonotypes with MiXCR, one entry per CDR3 protein. The table includes 90,000 to 150,000 distinct CDR3 sequences, about 3.2% detected once. Input material: PBMCs. This receptor was obtained from a woman in her 30s with multiple sclerosis.

The CDR3 region is CASSMGAGETQYF. The DNA of the CDR3 is TGTGCCAGCAGCATGGGGGCGGGAGAGACCCAGTACTTC. V is TRBV7-8 and J is TRBJ2-5, with D possibly matching TRBD1 (6 bases). The germline gives CDR1 SGHVS, CDR2 FQNEAQ. The CDR3 runs 13 residues. With 5 bases removed from V and 4 bases from J, the gap between germline ends came to 11 bases.